The rows below give T cell receptor beta chains drawn from one sample of a study of monozygotic twins with inflammatory bowel disease. TCRdb reprocessed the 5' RACE reads, with one entry per CDR3 protein and no DNA. The table for this sample gives roughly 170,000 distinct CDR3 sequences. The sequencing sample was made of blood. These receptors originate from a human donor with ulcerative colitis or Crohn's disease, or a healthy co-twin of an affected twin (not recorded which). CDR3s include the opening cysteine and the closing phenylalanine or tryptophan.

V gene: TRBV6-5; J gene: TRBJ1-5; CDR3 protein: CASSYGGGGNQPQHF
V gene: TRBV20-1; J gene: TRBJ1-3; CDR3 protein: CSARDLDREVSGNTIYF
V gene: TRBV9; J gene: TRBJ1-1; CDR3 protein: CASSARQGMNTEAFF
V gene: TRBV27; J gene: TRBJ1-2; CDR3 protein: CASSFALGGRENYGYTF
V gene: TRBV5-1; J gene: TRBJ2-3; CDR3 protein: CASSLASITSTDTQYF
V gene: TRBV5-1; J gene: TRBJ2-1; CDR3 protein: CASRGTEYNEQFF
V gene: TRBV27; J gene: TRBJ2-7; CDR3 protein: CASSSGTGGRRYF
V gene: TRBV24-1; J gene: TRBJ2-3; CDR3 protein: CATSDPTPGHRTSTDTQYF
V gene: TRBV5-1; J gene: TRBJ2-5; CDR3 protein: CASSLDDSLYQETQYF
V gene: TRBV5-1; J gene: TRBJ1-5; CDR3 protein: CASSLGGQNNQPQHF
V gene: TRBV7-6; J gene: TRBJ2-3; CDR3 protein: CASSLPPDRFLTQYF
V gene: TRBV6-2/TRBV6-3; J gene: TRBJ2-7; CDR3 protein: CASSSLAGGKYEQYF
V gene: TRBV6-4; J gene: TRBJ2-1; CDR3 protein: CASTPPGSLITRVPTYRYNEQFF
V gene: TRBV20-1; J gene: TRBJ1-5; CDR3 protein: CSLWTGANQPQHF
V gene: TRBV5-4; J gene: TRBJ2-5; CDR3 protein: CASSLGLAGKETQYF
V gene: TRBV10-3; J gene: TRBJ1-4; CDR3 protein: CAISEFPDREGTNEKLFF
V gene: TRBV5-1; J gene: TRBJ1-1; CDR3 protein: CASRVRRGTEAFF
V gene: TRBV20-1; J gene: TRBJ1-5; CDR3 protein: CSARKGLSNQPQHF
V gene: TRBV6-5; J gene: TRBJ1-1; CDR3 protein: CASSYSTSGGTEAFF
V gene: TRBV28; J gene: TRBJ1-2; CDR3 protein: CASSLIRSSGYTF
V gene: TRBV20-1; J gene: TRBJ1-2; CDR3 protein: CSARAGPYGYTF
V gene: TRBV5-5; J gene: TRBJ1-1; CDR3 protein: CASSLAPALGTVGFEAFF
V gene: TRBV5-1; J gene: TRBJ2-7; CDR3 protein: CASSPTTGGSYEQYF
V gene: TRBV29-1; J gene: TRBJ1-4; CDR3 protein: CSVCWGINEKLFF
V gene: TRBV15; J gene: TRBJ2-7; CDR3 protein: CATSPQAQYEQYF
V gene: TRBV7-2; J gene: TRBJ2-7; CDR3 protein: CASSLGSSLYEQYF
V gene: TRBV7-2; J gene: TRBJ2-7; CDR3 protein: CASSLGFGTGSYEQYF
V gene: TRBV5-1; J gene: TRBJ2-1; CDR3 protein: CASSRPDSYNEQFF
V gene: TRBV2; J gene: TRBJ1-2; CDR3 protein: CASRPRQWDGYTF